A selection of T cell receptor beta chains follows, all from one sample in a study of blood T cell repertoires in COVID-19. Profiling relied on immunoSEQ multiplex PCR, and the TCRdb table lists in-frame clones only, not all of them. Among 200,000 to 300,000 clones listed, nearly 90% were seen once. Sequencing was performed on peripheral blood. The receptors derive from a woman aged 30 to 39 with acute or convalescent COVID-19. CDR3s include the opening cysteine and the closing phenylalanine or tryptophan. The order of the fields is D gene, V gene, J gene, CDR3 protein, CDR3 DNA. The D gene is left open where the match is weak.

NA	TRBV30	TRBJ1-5	CAWSFGGAGNQPQHF	TGTGCCTGGAGTTTCGGGGGGGCCGGCAATCAGCCCCAGCATTTT
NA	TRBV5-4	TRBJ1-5	CASSLGGVRNQPQHF	TGTGCCAGCAGCTTGGGCGGGGTGAGGAATCAGCCCCAGCATTTT
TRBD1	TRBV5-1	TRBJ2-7	CASSSLRDRATYEQYF	TGCGCCAGCAGTTCTTTACGGGACAGGGCAACCTACGAGCAGTACTTC
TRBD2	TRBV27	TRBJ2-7	CASSLRVRGRLAGAKNYEQYF	TGTGCCAGCAGTTTGAGGGTAAGGGGGCGACTAGCGGGAGCCAAAAACTACGAGCAGTACTTC
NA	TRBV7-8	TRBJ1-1	CASRPNPGQPREKNTEAFF	TGTGCCAGCAGGCCCAATCCTGGGCAACCGAGGGAAAAGAACACTGAAGCTTTCTTT
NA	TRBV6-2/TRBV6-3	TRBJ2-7	CASSYAGINYEQYF	TGTGCCAGCAGTTACGCGGGGATCAACTACGAGCAGTACTTC
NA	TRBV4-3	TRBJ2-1	CASSQGAHNEQFF	TGCGCCAGCAGCCAAGGGGCTCACAATGAGCAGTTCTTC
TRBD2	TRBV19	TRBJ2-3	CASSSPRGASGSWWHKSDTQYF	TGTGCCAGTAGTTCACCCCGCGGGGCTAGCGGGAGTTGGTGGCACAAGTCAGATACGCAGTATTTT
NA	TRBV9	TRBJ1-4	CASSGGAATNEKLFF	TGTGCCAGCAGTGGGGGGGCAGCAACTAATGAAAAACTGTTTTTT
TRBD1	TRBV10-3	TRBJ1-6	CAISESGTGQSPLHF	TGTGCCATCAGTGAATCTGGGACAGGGCAGTCACCCCTCCACTTT